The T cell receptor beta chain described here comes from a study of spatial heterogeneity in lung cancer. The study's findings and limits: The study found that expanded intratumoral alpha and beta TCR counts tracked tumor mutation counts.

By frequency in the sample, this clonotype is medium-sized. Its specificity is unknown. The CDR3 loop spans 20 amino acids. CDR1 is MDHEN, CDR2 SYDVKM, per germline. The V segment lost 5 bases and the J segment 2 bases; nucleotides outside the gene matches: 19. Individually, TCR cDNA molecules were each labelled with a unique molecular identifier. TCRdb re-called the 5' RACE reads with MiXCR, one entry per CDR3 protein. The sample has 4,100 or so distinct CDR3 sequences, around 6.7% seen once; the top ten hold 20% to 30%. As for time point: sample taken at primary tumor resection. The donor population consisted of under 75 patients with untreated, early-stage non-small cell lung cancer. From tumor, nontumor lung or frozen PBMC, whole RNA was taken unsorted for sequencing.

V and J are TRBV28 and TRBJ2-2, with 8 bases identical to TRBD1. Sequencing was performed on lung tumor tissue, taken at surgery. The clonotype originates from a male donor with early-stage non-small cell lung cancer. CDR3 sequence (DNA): TGTGCCAGCAGTCTCTCCTGGGCAGGGGGCGGACCAAAAAACACCGGGGAGCTGTTTTTT. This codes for CASSLSWAGGGPKNTGELFF.